This T cell receptor beta chain was retrieved from a study of post-analysis software for immune sequencing data. As for the study in general: In terms of disease course, relapsing-remitting, secondary progressive and progressive-relapsing multiple sclerosis were included. Overall study results and limits: Higher frequency in patients than in controls was seen for roughly 5 TRBV segments, with TRBV5-6, TRBV5-1 and TRBV20-1 among them. F measure showed strong co-clustering of same-batch samples.

Concerning this clonotype itself: Its specificity is unknown.

The germline V gene encodes CDR1 SQVTM and CDR2 ANQGSEA. This CDR3 region has 8 residues. The TCR beta cDNA libraries carried unique molecular identifiers. When 1 to 10 million T cells were used, they gave around 500,000 cDNA molecules. MiXCR, run by TCRdb on the PCR reads, gives a single entry per CDR3 protein. This sample has approximately 730,000 distinct CDR3 sequences, with roughly 46% found just once. The V and J genes are TRBV29-1 and TRBJ2-1; D not certain. The receptor was derived from a girl aged 10 to 17 with multiple sclerosis. The sample consisted of blood. The chain's CDR3 is CCCDEQFF. The CDR3 coding sequence is TGCTGTTGCGATGAGCAGTTCTTC.